This TCR beta chain originates from a study of T-cell reconstitution after alpha-beta-depleted transplantation in children. The TCRbeta library incorporated unique molecular identifiers. In TCRdb, the PCR reads were re-called with MiXCR into one record per CDR3 protein. This sample has roughly 500,000 distinct CDR3 sequences; around 16% occur once, and the top ten carry approximately 3%. Per germline, CDR1 MNHEY and CDR2 SMNVEV (reference sequence). This CDR3 spans 12 amino acids. Trimming took off 6 bases at V and 7 bases at J, with 11 bases between the two ends. This clonotype originated in a human donor who donated a stem cell graft to a child with acute lymphoblastic leukemia. The sequencing here drew on PBMCs from the stem cell graft donor, taken from the stem cell graft. The chain couples TRBV27 to TRBJ2-3, with D uncertain. CDR3 DNA: TGTGCCAGCAGCTTCACGGGTTATACGCAGTATTTT. Protein: CASSFTGYTQYF.